Listed below are T cell receptor beta chains from one sample, sequenced in a study of response to subunit inactivated influenza vaccine. TCRdb re-analysed the RT-PCR reads in MiXCR, keeping a single row per CDR3 protein. Of under 200,000 distinct CDR3 sequences in the sample, more than 10% were seen once. The data also belong to a second study, concerning T cells expressing NK-cell markers.

Sequenced here: CD8+ T cells sorted from PBMCs, sampled 11 to 12 days after vaccination. Receptors were obtained from a man aged 50 to 59 who received an inactivated influenza vaccine. Both conserved end residues are part of each CDR3. A D gene is named only where the DNA matches it firmly. Clone size, where shown, is once, few, many, or a class for clones that have expanded.

>-|-|TRBV6-5|TRBJ2-1
CASSYSDSFNEQFF
TGTGCCAGCAGTTACTCCGACAGTTTCAATGAGCAGTTCTTC
>few|-|TRBV25-1|TRBJ2-7
CASSAFAYNYYEQYF
TGTGCCAGCAGTGCATTCGCATACAATTACTACGAGCAGTACTTC
>-|TRBD2|TRBV19|TRBJ2-7
CASAPTSASSYEQYF
TGTGCCAGTGCCCCGACTAGCGCCTCATCCTACGAGCAGTACTTC
>many|TRBD2|TRBV9|TRBJ2-5
CASSEIAGGGETQYF
TGTGCCAGCAGCGAAATAGCGGGAGGCGGGGAGACCCAGTACTTC
>many|-|TRBV6-6|TRBJ2-7
CASSPTDYEQYF
TGTGCCAGCAGCCCCACAGACTACGAGCAGTACTTC
>-|TRBD2|TRBV4-3|TRBJ2-1
CASSQGLAGASDNEQFF
TGCGCCAGCAGCCAAGGACTAGCGGGGGCCTCCGACAATGAGCAGTTCTTC
>many|-|TRBV4-3|TRBJ2-3
CASSQSTDTQYF
TGCGCCAGCAGCCAGAGCACAGATACGCAGTATTTT
>many|TRBD2|TRBV10-3|TRBJ2-2
CAISRQRETHTGELFF
TGTGCCATCAGCCGGCAGCGGGAGACCCACACCGGGGAGCTGTTTTTT
>many|TRBD2|TRBV20-1|TRBJ2-7
CSASPLLAGATYEQYF
TGCAGTGCTAGCCCGCTTCTAGCGGGGGCGACCTACGAGCAGTACTTC
>many|-|TRBV6-4|TRBJ2-7
CASSDLSSYEQYF
TGTGCCAGCAGTGACCTCAGCTCCTACGAGCAGTACTTC
>many|TRBD2|TRBV28|TRBJ2-1
CASGYLPGLGVNEQFF
TGTGCCAGCGGCTACCTCCCGGGACTAGGAGTGAATGAGCAGTTCTTC
>few|TRBD1|TRBV11-2|TRBJ2-7
CASSLGTAISYEQYF
TGTGCCAGCAGCTTGGGGACAGCTATCTCCTACGAGCAGTACTTC
>many|-|TRBV7-6|TRBJ2-1
CASSLASEGHWQFF
TGTGCCAGCAGCTTAGCGTCTGAGGGGCATTGGCAGTTCTTC
>-|TRBD2|TRBV4-2|TRBJ2-7
CAGSYGGLAGDEQYF
TGTGCCGGCAGTTACGGTGGACTAGCGGGAGACGAGCAGTACTTC
>-|-|TRBV9|TRBJ1-2
CASSGSGDLYGYTF
TGTGCCAGCAGCGGTTCGGGGGATCTCTATGGCTACACCTTC
>many|-|TRBV29-1|TRBJ2-7
CSVEGRGVQDEQYF
TGCAGCGTTGAAGGCCGGGGTGTCCAGGACGAGCAGTACTTC
>few|-|TRBV9|TRBJ2-1
CASSALGGSSYNEQFF
TGTGCCAGCAGCGCTCTAGGAGGAAGCTCCTACAATGAGCAGTTCTTC
>-|-|TRBV12-5|TRBJ1-5
CASGLTALSRSNQPQHF
TGTGCTAGTGGTTTGACCGCCCTGAGTCGGAGCAATCAGCCCCAGCATTTT
>many|TRBD1|TRBV15|TRBJ2-1
CATSRGDRAYRTIYNEQFF
TGTGCCACCAGCAGAGGGGACAGGGCCTACCGGACAATCTACAATGAGCAGTTCTTC
>many|TRBD2|TRBV6-5|TRBJ2-1
CASSYSTSGHNEQFF
TGTGCCAGCAGTTACTCGACTAGCGGACACAATGAGCAGTTCTTC
>-|TRBD1|TRBV2|TRBJ2-7
CANRGSYEQYF
TGTGCCAACAGGGGTTCCTACGAGCAGTACTTC
>many|-|TRBV20-1|TRBJ2-7
CSARDRDIYEQYF
TGCAGTGCTAGAGACAGGGATATATACGAGCAGTACTTC
>few|TRBD1|TRBV6-2/TRBV6-3|TRBJ2-7
CASSYPISAGQVFYPYEQYF
TGTGCCAGCAGTTACCCCATCTCAGCTGGACAGGTATTTTATCCCTACGAGCAGTACTTC
>few|-|TRBV5-8|TRBJ2-7
CASSLGDEEQYF
TGTGCCAGCAGCTTGGGGGACGAAGAGCAGTACTTC
>-|-|TRBV7-2|TRBJ1-6
CASSPSGGSYNSPLHF
TGTGCCAGCAGCCCGTCGGGGGGCTCCTATAATTCACCCCTCCACTTT
>-|TRBD2|TRBV13|TRBJ2-7
CASSHSGGYSYEQYF
TGTGCCAGCAGCCATAGCGGGGGCTACTCCTACGAGCAGTACTTC
>-|-|TRBV5-1|TRBJ2-3
CASSSFGYTDTQYF
TGCGCCAGCAGCTCGTTCGGATACACAGATACGCAGTATTTT